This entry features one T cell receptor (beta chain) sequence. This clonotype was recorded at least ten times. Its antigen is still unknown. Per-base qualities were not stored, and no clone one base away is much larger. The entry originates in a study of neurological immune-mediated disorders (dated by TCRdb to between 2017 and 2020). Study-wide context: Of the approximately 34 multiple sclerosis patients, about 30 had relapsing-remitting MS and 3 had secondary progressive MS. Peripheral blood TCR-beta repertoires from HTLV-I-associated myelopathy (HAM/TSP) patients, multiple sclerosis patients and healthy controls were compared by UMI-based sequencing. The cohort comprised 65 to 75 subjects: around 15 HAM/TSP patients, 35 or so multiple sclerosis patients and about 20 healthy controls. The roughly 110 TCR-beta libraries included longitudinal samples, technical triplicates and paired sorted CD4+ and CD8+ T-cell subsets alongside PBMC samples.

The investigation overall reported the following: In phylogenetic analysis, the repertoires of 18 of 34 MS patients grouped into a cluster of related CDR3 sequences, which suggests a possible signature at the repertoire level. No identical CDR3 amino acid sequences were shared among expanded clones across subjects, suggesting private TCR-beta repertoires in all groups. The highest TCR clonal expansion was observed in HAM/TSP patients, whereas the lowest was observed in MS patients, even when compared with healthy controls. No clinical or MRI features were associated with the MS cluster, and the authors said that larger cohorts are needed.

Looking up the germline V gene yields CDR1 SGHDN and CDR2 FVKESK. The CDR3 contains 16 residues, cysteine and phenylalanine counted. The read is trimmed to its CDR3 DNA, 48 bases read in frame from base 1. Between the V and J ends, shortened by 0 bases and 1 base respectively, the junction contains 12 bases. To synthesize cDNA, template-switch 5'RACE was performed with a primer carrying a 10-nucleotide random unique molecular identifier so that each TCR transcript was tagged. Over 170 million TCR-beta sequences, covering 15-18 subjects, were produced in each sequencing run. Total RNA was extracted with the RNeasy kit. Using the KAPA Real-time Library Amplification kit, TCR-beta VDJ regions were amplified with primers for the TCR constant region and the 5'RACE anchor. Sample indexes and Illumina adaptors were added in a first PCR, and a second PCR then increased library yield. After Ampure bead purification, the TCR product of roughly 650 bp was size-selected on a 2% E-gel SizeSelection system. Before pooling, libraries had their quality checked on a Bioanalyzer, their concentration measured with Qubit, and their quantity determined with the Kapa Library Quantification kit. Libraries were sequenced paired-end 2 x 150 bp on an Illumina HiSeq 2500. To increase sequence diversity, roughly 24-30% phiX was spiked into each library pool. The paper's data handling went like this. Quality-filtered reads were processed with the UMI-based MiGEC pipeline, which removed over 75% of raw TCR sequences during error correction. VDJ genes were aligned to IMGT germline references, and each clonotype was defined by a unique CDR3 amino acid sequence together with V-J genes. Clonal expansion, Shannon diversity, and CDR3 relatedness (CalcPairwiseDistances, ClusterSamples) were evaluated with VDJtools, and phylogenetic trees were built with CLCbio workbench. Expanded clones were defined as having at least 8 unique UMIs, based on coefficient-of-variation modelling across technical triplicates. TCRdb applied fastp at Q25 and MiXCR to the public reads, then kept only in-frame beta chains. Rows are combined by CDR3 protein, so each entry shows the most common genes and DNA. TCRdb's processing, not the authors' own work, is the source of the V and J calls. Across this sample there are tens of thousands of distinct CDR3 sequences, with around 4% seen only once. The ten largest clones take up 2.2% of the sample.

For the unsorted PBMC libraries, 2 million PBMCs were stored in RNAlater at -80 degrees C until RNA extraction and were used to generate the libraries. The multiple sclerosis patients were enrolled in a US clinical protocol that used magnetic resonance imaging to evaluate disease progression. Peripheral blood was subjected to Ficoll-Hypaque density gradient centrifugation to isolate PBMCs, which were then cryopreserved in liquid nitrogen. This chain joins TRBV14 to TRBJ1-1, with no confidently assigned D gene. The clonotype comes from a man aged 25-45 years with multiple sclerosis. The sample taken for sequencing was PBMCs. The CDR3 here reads CASSQDWPISNTEAFF. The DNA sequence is TGTGCCAGCAGCCAAGATTGGCCAATTTCGAACACTGAAGCTTTCTTT.